A single TCR beta chain is shown here with its context. These data belong to a study of blood T cell repertoires in COVID-19. Study background: Acute and convalescent COVID-19 specimens originated in the United States, Italy and Spain.

Trimming cost V 3 bases and J 10 bases, with 19 bases left between them. This CDR3 region has 14 residues. Germline CDR1 and CDR2: SGHKS and YYEKEE (reference sequence). The data were produced by immunoSEQ multiplex PCR, yet TCRdb's version contains in-frame clones alone and is incomplete. The sample lists 100,000 to 150,000 clones; around 88% were seen once. The sequenced material came from peripheral blood. J is TRBJ1-1 and V is TRBV5-5; perhaps TRBD1 as D (6 bases). This TCR was recovered from a man between 50 and 59 years old with acute or convalescent COVID-19. CDR3 bases: TGTGCCAGCAGCTCCTATCAGGGATTAGGGGGAGCTTTCTTT. Translation gives CASSSYQGLGGAFF.